Each of the 6 T cell receptor beta chains below was sequenced from the same sample in a study of shared clonotypes between healthy human individuals. TCRdb keeps only in-frame clones here, not all; method: immunoSEQ multiplex PCR. The sample lists about 1.4 million clones; approximately 96% were seen once. Sequencing was performed on naive CD4+ T cells sorted from blood. Subset denoted: CD45RA+ positively selected. The origin of the receptors is a man younger than 40 in good health.

The rearrangement uses TRBV18 and TRBJ2-2; D gene ambiguous. The CDR3 is 14 amino acids. CDR1 KGHSH and CDR2 LQKENI come from the germline V gene. V was trimmed by 3 bases and J by 4 bases, leaving 9 bases between them. The CDR3 DNA reads as TGTGCCAGCTCACCGTCAGCAGTCACCGGGGAGCTGTTTTTT. As protein: CASSPSAVTGELFF.

V is TRBV4-3 and J is TRBJ1-5; 8 bases line up with TRBD1. Germline CDR1 LGHNA, CDR2 YSLEER. CDR3 length: 15 amino acids. The V and J ends lost 4 bases and 2 bases, in that order; junction bases with no gene match: 4. Here the CDR3 reads CASSRQTGGNQPQHF. The CDR3 nucleotides are TGCGCCAGCAGCCGGCAGACAGGGGGCAATCAGCCCCAGCATTTT.

The V call is TRBV11-2, the J call TRBJ2-7; possibly TRBD2 for D (5 bases). CDR3 length equals 17 residues. Trimming left V 4 bases short and J 3 bases short, with 22 bases between. CDR1 SGHAT and CDR2 FQNNGV come from the germline V gene. CDR3 amino acids: CASSSFGPAEGYYEQYF. CDR3 sequence (DNA): TGTGCCAGCAGCTCATTCGGACCTGCCGAGGGATACTACGAGCAGTACTTC.

A remark on this clone: The sample has other DNA sequences that encode this CDR3 too. The chain couples TRBV18 to TRBJ2-3; D not certain. The CDR3 spans 13 residues. Per the germline V gene, CDR1 is KGHSH and CDR2 is LQKENI. V dropped 4 bases and J dropped 1 base, with 6 bases sitting between them. This chain's CDR3 is CASSLSRTDTQYF. The CDR3 coding sequence is TGTGCCAGCTCACTTTCCCGCACAGATACGCAGTATTTT.

CDR3 DNA sequence: TGTGCCAGCAGCCTTACATGGAAAGAGACCCAGTACTTC. Translating gives CASSLTWKETQYF. The chain uses TRBV6-1 and TRBJ2-5; the D is unclear. This CDR3 contains 13 residues. V was trimmed by 6 bases and J by 3 bases, leaving 11 bases between them. The germline V gene has CDR1 MNHNS and CDR2 SASEGT.

The chain joins TRBV5-4 to TRBJ1-2; D might be TRBD1 (5 bases). CDR3 size: 14 residues. Germline V CDR1 and CDR2: SGHNT, YYREEE (reference sequence). V lost 3 bases, J lost 4 bases, and 13 bases lay in between. The DNA of the CDR3 is TGTGCCAGCAGCTCGGTTGGAGGGGCCTATGGCTACACCTTC. Protein product: CASSSVGGAYGYTF.